This T cell receptor (beta chain) was obtained from a study of graft-versus-host responses after intestinal transplantation. A remark on this clone: The antigen remains undetermined. This CDR3 is also generated by other DNA sequences in the sample.

Broader study findings: GvH clones detected in recipient marrow included some appearing first in ileum or blood.

Assay: immunoSEQ multiplex PCR; the TCRdb copy retains only in-frame clones and omits some. The sample includes 80,000 or so clones, around 92% seen only once; the top ten take roughly 0.7%. The receptor's source is a human patient who received an intestinal transplant, so some T cells may come from the graft donor. Here the sequenced sample was PBMCs, taken 98 days after intestinal transplantation.

The CDR3: CASSYSGLNTEAFF. The CDR3 region has the DNA TGTGCCAGCAGTTACTCGGGGTTGAACACTGAAGCTTTCTTT. The chain carries TRBV6-5 and TRBJ1-1; unclear D gene. Between the trimmed V and J ends, which lost 0 bases and 0 bases, there was a span of 5 bases. From germline, CDR1 is MNHEY and CDR2 SVGAGI. This CDR3 is 14 amino acids long.